These T cell receptor beta chains were read from a single sample in a study of post-analysis software for immune sequencing data. TCRdb re-analysed the PCR reads in MiXCR, keeping a single row per CDR3 protein. The sample records 400,000 to 500,000 distinct CDR3 sequences, more than 30% being singletons. Source material: blood. All receptors come from a girl aged 2-10 years with multiple sclerosis. Each CDR3 is given without its conserved first and last residue. The order of the fields is J gene, V gene, CDR3 protein.

j_gene: TRBJ2-7
v_gene: TRBV7-9
CDR3aa: ASSIQVTYEQY

j_gene: TRBJ2-7
v_gene: TRBV28
CDR3aa: ASSPTGVYYEQY

j_gene: TRBJ2-3
v_gene: TRBV27
CDR3aa: ASSPLIGGWTPDTQY

j_gene: TRBJ1-5
v_gene: TRBV5-1
CDR3aa: ASSEGLIGQPQH

j_gene: TRBJ2-7
v_gene: TRBV5-5
CDR3aa: ASSLESRSSSYEQY

j_gene: TRBJ2-1
v_gene: TRBV6-2/TRBV6-3
CDR3aa: ASEGQGYNEQF

j_gene: TRBJ2-7
v_gene: TRBV2
CDR3aa: ASTNTYEQY

j_gene: TRBJ1-6
v_gene: TRBV18
CDR3aa: ASSQIRDRDSPLH

j_gene: TRBJ2-1
v_gene: TRBV6-2/TRBV6-3
CDR3aa: ASVPRGSREDDEQF

j_gene: TRBJ2-3
v_gene: TRBV7-2
CDR3aa: ASSLEAGPDTQY

j_gene: TRBJ2-3
v_gene: TRBV7-8
CDR3aa: ASSSRTSGGGDTQY